Below, one T cell receptor beta chain is given with its context. The antigen is undetermined. Germline and junction disagree at one end, which may indicate a read error. Samples each had at least 5.5 micrograms of total RNA extracted. CDR1 is DFQATT and CDR2 is SNEGSKA in the germline V gene (reference sequence). The CDR3 contains 13 residues. This specimen comes from a study of blood T cells in healthy people across ages. Whole-study results and caveats: TCR beta diversity per million T cells fell roughly linearly with age.

Primed by a sample-barcoded 5' primer and a J-beta primer mix, a second PCR proceeded for about 7 to 11 cycles. One entry per CDR3 protein, called by TCRdb with MiXCR from the 5' RACE reads. The table includes just under 900,000 distinct CDR3 sequences, around 30% detected once. V and J are TRBV20-1 and TRBJ1-5, with D possibly matching TRBD1 (5 bases). The TCR originated in a woman of 80 years or more in good health. Sequencing used blood. CDR3 DNA: TGCAGTGCTAGACGAGGGGCCCATCAGCCCCGGCATTTT. As protein: CSARRGAHQPRHF.